This passage covers 12 T cell receptor beta chains from one sample sequenced in a study of T cells in Graves' hyperthyroidism and ophthalmopathy. Regions amplified from RNA transcripts were the TCR beta CDR3 regions. TCR CDR3 underwent first-round RT-PCR with the HTBI primer set. TCRdb fed the multiplex PCR reads into MiXCR, producing one record per CDR3 protein. The profile shows 250,000 or so distinct CDR3 sequences, more than 14% of them singletons. The specimen sequenced was blood. The source of these receptors is a woman aged 40 to 55 with Graves' hyperthyroidism that later progressed to Graves' ophthalmopathy.

Many counts were recorded for this clonotype. The chain carries TRBV12-3 or TRBV12-4 and TRBJ1-5; TRBD1 might be the D (6 bases). There are 14 residues in the CDR3. Trimming shortened V by 6 bases and J by 3 bases, and 12 bases separated the two germline ends. CDR3 sequence: CASSHTGNNQPQHF. As DNA, the CDR3 is TGTGCCAGCAGCCATACAGGGAACAATCAGCCCCAGCATTTT.

This clonotype appeared many times. CDR3 loop: CASSFFPRSYEQYF. CDR3 bases: TGTGCCAGCAGTTTCTTCCCGAGATCCTACGAGCAGTACTTC. This chain connects TRBV28 to TRBJ2-7; no definite D call. Trimming took off 3 bases at V and 1 base at J, with 10 bases between the two ends. The V gene's germline CDR1 is MDHEN and CDR2 SYDVKM. The CDR3 runs 14 residues.

J is TRBJ2-2 and V is TRBV29-1; D may be TRBD2 (7 bases). V shed 7 bases and J shed 3 bases, with 18 bases lying between them. Germline assignment: CDR1 SQVTM and CDR2 ANQGSEA. The length of the CDR3 is 15 residues. CDR3 sequence: CSAGRGATDTGELFF. The CDR3 nucleotides are TGCAGCGCCGGTCGGGGGGCGACCGACACCGGGGAGCTGTTTTTT.

This clonotype is a singleton in its sample. The chain uses TRBV7-6 and TRBJ2-3; 8 positions agree with TRBD2. The CDR3 consists of 15 residues. Unmatched junction bases numbered 4, after V lost 2 bases and J lost 3 bases. Germline V gene lookup returns CDR1 SGHVS and CDR2 FNYEAQ. CDR3 DNA: TGTGCCAGCAGCTTAAGCGGGAGTTGGACAGATACGCAGTATTTT. Translated: CASSLSGSWTDTQYF. Full variable domain (remainder filled in from reference TRBV7-6 and TRBJ2-3): GAGVSQSPRYKVTKRGQDVALRCDPISGHVSLYWYRQALGQGPEFLTYFNYEAQQDKSGLPNDRFSAERPEGSISTLTIQRTEQRDSAMYRCASSLSGSWTDTQYFGPGTRLTVL.

At least ten counts were recorded for this clonotype. The chain recombines TRBV6-2 or TRBV6-3 with TRBJ2-1; D is ambiguous. The V end lost 4 bases, the J end lost 4 bases, and 11 bases lay between the germline ends. The V gene's germline CDR1 is MNHEY and CDR2 SVGEGT. The CDR3 sequence is 14 residues long. CDR3 sequence: CASSFPTFYNEQFF. CDR3 sequence (DNA): TGTGCCAGCAGTTTCCCGACATTTTACAATGAGCAGTTCTTC.

The V gene is TRBV3-1, the J gene TRBJ1-4; no clear D. Germline V CDR1 and CDR2: LGHDT, YNNKEL (reference sequence). CDR3 length equals 15 residues. Trimming pared 4 bases from V and 2 bases from J, leaving 11 bases between. The CDR3 loop reads CASSPTGTTNEKLFF. The CDR3 DNA sequence: TGTGCCAGCAGCCCAACGGGTACGACTAATGAAAAACTGTTTTTT. The full variable domain, rest sourced from reference TRBV3-1 and TRBJ1-4, is DTAVSQTPKYLVTQMGNDKSIKCEQNLGHDTMYWYKQDSKKFLKIMFSYNNKELIINETVPNRFSPKSPDKAHLNLHINSLELGDSAVYFCASSPTGTTNEKLFFGSGTQLSVL.

The chain recombines TRBV6-4 with TRBJ2-3; D is ambiguous. This CDR3 region has 14 residues. Germline values: CDR1 MRHNA, CDR2 SNTAGT. Trimming left V 2 bases short and J 1 base short, with 7 bases between. The CDR3 here is CASSDTAGTDTQYF. The CDR3 DNA sequence: TGTGCCAGCAGTGACACGGCAGGCACAGATACGCAGTATTTT.

This clonotype was counted ten times or more. The V gene is TRBV7-9, the J gene TRBJ2-1; D unclear. The germline V gene has CDR1 SEHNR and CDR2 FQNEAQ (reference sequence). This CDR3 is 12 amino acids long. Trimming shortened V by 2 bases and J by 8 bases, and 7 bases separated the two germline ends. CDR3 sequence reads: CASSLLVYEQFF. The CDR3, as DNA: TGTGCCAGCAGCTTACTAGTTTATGAGCAGTTCTTC.

This clonotype was observed at least ten times. This chain joins TRBV6-5 and TRBJ1-3; D ambiguous. In germline, CDR1 is MNHEY, CDR2 SVGAGI. V lost 0 bases to trimming and J lost 0 bases, with 6 bases between them. There are 15 residues in the CDR3. DNA for the CDR3: TGTGCCAGCAGTTACTCGCGGGGCTCTGGAAACACCATATATTTT. Amino acid sequence: CASSYSRGSGNTIYF.

This clonotype was detected ten times or more. The rearrangement joins TRBV27 to TRBJ2-5; D possibly corresponds to TRBD1 (6 bases). V gave up 6 bases and J gave up 1 base, with 12 bases separating them. The length of the CDR3 is 14 residues. The germline gives CDR1 MNHEY, CDR2 SMNVEV (reference sequence). The CDR3: CASRHGQLQETQYF. As DNA, the CDR3 is TGTGCCAGCAGACATGGACAGCTCCAAGAGACCCAGTACTTC.

The chain couples TRBV6-1 to TRBJ1-1; weak D call: TRBD1 (5 bases). CDR3 length equals 14 residues. Germline values: CDR1 MNHNS, CDR2 SASEGT. For the CDR3, the DNA is TGTGACAGTACGCCCACCCAGGGTTTCTCTGAAGCTTTCTTT. It translates to CDSTPTQGFSEAFF.

This clonotype was counted ten times or more. The chain recombines TRBV28 with TRBJ2-7; 7 positions agree with TRBD2. This CDR3 spans 15 amino acids. From germline, CDR1 is MDHEN and CDR2 SYDVKM. The V gene end was trimmed by 3 bases and the J gene end by 2 bases; junction bases not matched to a gene: 7. CDR3 sequence reads: CASSLSGGAAYEQYF. DNA for the CDR3: TGTGCCAGCAGTTTGTCGGGGGGAGCGGCCTACGAGCAGTACTTC.